A selection of T cell receptor beta chains follows, all from one sample in a study of blood T cell repertoires in COVID-19. Clones were sequenced by immunoSEQ multiplex PCR, and TCRdb holds only the in-frame ones, with some missing. The table has some 250,000 clones, over 80% seen once. Material for sequencing was PBMCs or T cells enriched from blood (not recorded which). The receptors stem from a human donor in a cohort exposed to, infected with or recovered from COVID-19 (not recorded which). The donor label of this sample is uncertain. Each CDR3 is given with its conserved first and last residue. D genes are given only for firm matches. Clone size, where shown, is once, few, many, or a class for clones that have expanded.

V gene: TRBV7-3; D gene: -; J gene: TRBJ1-6; clone size: -; CDR3 protein: CASSFGGQGSPLHF; CDR3 DNA: TGTGCCAGCAGCTTCGGGGGGCAGGGTTCACCCCTCCACTTT
V gene: TRBV4-1; D gene: -; J gene: TRBJ1-4; clone size: once; CDR3 protein: CASSPLPLGEKLFF; CDR3 DNA: TGCGCCAGCAGCCCCCTCCCGCTAGGAGAAAAACTGTTTTTT
V gene: TRBV5-1; D gene: TRBD1; J gene: TRBJ2-1; clone size: once; CDR3 protein: CASSQTGASVRDEQFF; CDR3 DNA: TGCGCCAGCAGCCAGACAGGGGCGAGTGTCCGCGATGAGCAGTTCTTC
V gene: TRBV6-1; D gene: -; J gene: TRBJ1-5; clone size: -; CDR3 protein: CASSEAVTGFSNQPQHF; CDR3 DNA: TGTGCCAGCAGTGAAGCGGTAACGGGGTTTAGCAATCAGCCCCAGCATTTT
V gene: TRBV7-6; D gene: -; J gene: TRBJ2-5; clone size: -; CDR3 protein: CASSLGGIGKTQYF; CDR3 DNA: TGTGCCAGCAGCTTAGGAGGGATCGGAAAGACCCAGTACTTC
V gene: TRBV4-3; D gene: -; J gene: TRBJ2-5; clone size: -; CDR3 protein: CASSQARGARETQYF; CDR3 DNA: TGCGCCAGCAGCCAGGCCAGGGGGGCTCGGGAGACCCAGTACTTC
V gene: TRBV14; D gene: -; J gene: TRBJ2-6; clone size: once; CDR3 protein: CASSQDWRGSTGANVLTF; CDR3 DNA: TGTGCCAGCAGCCAAGACTGGAGGGGAAGCACTGGGGCCAACGTCCTGACTTTC
V gene: TRBV24-1; D gene: -; J gene: TRBJ1-2; clone size: -; CDR3 protein: CATSEPQARGGYTF; CDR3 DNA: TGTGCCACCAGTGAGCCCCAGGCCAGGGGTGGCTACACCTTC
V gene: TRBV14; D gene: -; J gene: TRBJ2-2; clone size: -; CDR3 protein: CASSQVWGPGELFF; CDR3 DNA: TGTGCCAGCAGCCAAGTATGGGGCCCCGGGGAGCTGTTTTTT
V gene: TRBV21-1; D gene: -; J gene: TRBJ2-2; clone size: -; CDR3 protein: CASSKRKGHNTGELFF; CDR3 DNA: TGTGCCAGCAGCAAAAGGAAGGGACATAACACCGGGGAGCTGTTTTTT
V gene: TRBV6-5; D gene: TRBD1; J gene: TRBJ2-7; clone size: -; CDR3 protein: CASSRDRGSWYEQYF; CDR3 DNA: TGTGCCAGCAGTCGGGACAGGGGGAGTTGGTACGAGCAGTACTTC
V gene: TRBV4-1; D gene: -; J gene: TRBJ1-6; clone size: once; CDR3 protein: CASSQGWAGGSSYNSPLHF; CDR3 DNA: TGCGCCAGCAGCCAAGGTTGGGCGGGGGGAAGCTCCTATAATTCACCCCTCCACTTT
V gene: TRBV7-2; D gene: TRBD2; J gene: TRBJ2-3; clone size: -; CDR3 protein: CASSQSGRLQYF; CDR3 DNA: TGTGCCAGCAGCCAAAGCGGGAGACTGCAGTATTTT
V gene: TRBV30; D gene: -; J gene: TRBJ2-7; clone size: -; CDR3 protein: CAWTDSYEQYF; CDR3 DNA: TGTGCCTGGACAGACAGCTACGAGCAGTACTTC
V gene: TRBV6-5; D gene: TRBD1; J gene: TRBJ2-5; clone size: -; CDR3 protein: CASSRQGKETQYF; CDR3 DNA: TGTGCCAGCAGCAGACAGGGGAAAGAGACCCAGTACTTC
V gene: TRBV24-1; D gene: -; J gene: TRBJ1-1; clone size: -; CDR3 protein: CATRHDEAFF; CDR3 DNA: TGTGCCACCAGACACGATGAAGCTTTCTTT
V gene: TRBV2; D gene: -; J gene: TRBJ2-7; clone size: -; CDR3 protein: CASRNFRGYEQYF; CDR3 DNA: TGTGCCAGCCGGAACTTTAGGGGGTACGAGCAGTACTTC
V gene: TRBV11-3; D gene: -; J gene: TRBJ2-1; clone size: -; CDR3 protein: CASSLDTGKEQFF; CDR3 DNA: TGTGCCAGCAGCTTAGATACGGGAAAAGAGCAGTTCTTC
V gene: TRBV14; D gene: -; J gene: TRBJ1-2; clone size: -; CDR3 protein: CASSQGGGLYGYTF; CDR3 DNA: TGTGCCAGCAGCCAAGGCGGGGGGCTCTATGGCTACACCTTC
V gene: TRBV5-4; D gene: -; J gene: TRBJ1-5; clone size: -; CDR3 protein: CASSSFSDSRDQPQHF; CDR3 DNA: TGTGCCAGCAGCTCCTTTTCGGACAGCCGAGATCAGCCCCAGCATTTT
V gene: TRBV6-2/TRBV6-3; D gene: TRBD2; J gene: TRBJ2-7; clone size: -; CDR3 protein: CASSYFSGGPDYEQYF; CDR3 DNA: TGTGCCAGCAGTTACTTTAGCGGGGGCCCTGACTACGAGCAGTACTTC
V gene: TRBV10-3; D gene: -; J gene: TRBJ1-5; clone size: -; CDR3 protein: CAISKGDQPQHF; CDR3 DNA: TGTGCCATCAGTAAGGGAGATCAGCCCCAGCATTTT
V gene: TRBV12-3/TRBV12-4; D gene: TRBD1; J gene: TRBJ1-1; clone size: -; CDR3 protein: CASIRQGNTEAFF; CDR3 DNA: TGTGCCAGCATTCGACAGGGGAACACTGAAGCTTTCTTT
V gene: TRBV30; D gene: TRBD1; J gene: TRBJ1-2; clone size: -; CDR3 protein: CAWSVDFGTDYGYTF; CDR3 DNA: TGTGCCTGGAGTGTCGATTTCGGGACAGACTATGGCTACACCTTC
V gene: TRBV7-9; D gene: -; J gene: TRBJ2-2; clone size: -; CDR3 protein: CASSAPNSGGTGELFF; CDR3 DNA: TGTGCCAGCAGCGCTCCGAATAGCGGAGGCACCGGGGAGCTGTTTTTT
V gene: TRBV11-2; D gene: TRBD1; J gene: TRBJ2-3; clone size: -; CDR3 protein: CASSSAGGPDTQYF; CDR3 DNA: TGTGCCAGCAGCTCCGCAGGGGGCCCAGATACGCAGTATTTT
V gene: TRBV6-5; D gene: -; J gene: TRBJ2-2; clone size: -; CDR3 protein: CASSYEGGNTGELFF; CDR3 DNA: TGTGCCAGCAGTTACGAAGGGGGGAACACCGGGGAGCTGTTTTTT
V gene: TRBV24-1; D gene: TRBD1; J gene: TRBJ2-1; clone size: -; CDR3 protein: CATSDQTGGSYNEQFF; CDR3 DNA: TGTGCCACCAGTGACCAGACAGGGGGCTCCTACAATGAGCAGTTCTTC
V gene: TRBV29-1; D gene: -; J gene: TRBJ2-1; clone size: -; CDR3 protein: CSGGSVTEQFF; CDR3 DNA: TGCAGCGGAGGATCAGTAACTGAGCAGTTCTTC
V gene: TRBV5-1; D gene: TRBD1; J gene: TRBJ1-3; clone size: -; CDR3 protein: CASSRTGDGNTIYF; CDR3 DNA: TGCGCCAGCAGTCGGACAGGGGATGGAAACACCATATATTTT
V gene: TRBV4-3; D gene: TRBD1; J gene: TRBJ2-7; clone size: -; CDR3 protein: CASSQDGTGIRQQYF; CDR3 DNA: TGCGCCAGCAGCCAAGATGGGACAGGGATAAGACAGCAGTACTTC
V gene: TRBV2; D gene: TRBD1; J gene: TRBJ2-7; clone size: -; CDR3 protein: CASRGQGRTYEQYF; CDR3 DNA: TGTGCCAGCAGAGGACAGGGACGGACCTACGAGCAGTACTTC
V gene: TRBV25-1; D gene: -; J gene: TRBJ2-5; clone size: -; CDR3 protein: CASSEYAGKAFQETQYF; CDR3 DNA: TGTGCCAGCAGTGAATATGCCGGTAAAGCCTTCCAAGAGACCCAGTACTTC
V gene: TRBV11-1; D gene: TRBD2; J gene: TRBJ2-7; clone size: -; CDR3 protein: CASSPRRGGASYEQYF; CDR3 DNA: TGTGCCAGCAGCCCCCGTCGCGGGGGGGCCTCCTACGAGCAGTACTTC
V gene: TRBV20-1; D gene: TRBD1; J gene: TRBJ1-3; clone size: -; CDR3 protein: CSASRGTGNSGNTIYF; CDR3 DNA: TGCAGTGCTAGTAGAGGGACAGGCAACTCTGGAAACACCATATATTTT
V gene: TRBV27; D gene: -; J gene: TRBJ1-1; clone size: -; CDR3 protein: CANSMTAWNTEAFF; CDR3 DNA: TGTGCCAACTCCATGACAGCTTGGAACACTGAAGCTTTCTTT
V gene: TRBV5-6; D gene: TRBD1; J gene: TRBJ2-7; clone size: -; CDR3 protein: CASSLDRAYEQYF; CDR3 DNA: TGTGCCAGCAGCCTGGACAGGGCCTACGAGCAGTACTTC
V gene: TRBV11-3; D gene: -; J gene: TRBJ1-1; clone size: once; CDR3 protein: CASSEEVGRQAFF; CDR3 DNA: TGTGCCAGCAGCGAGGAGGTTGGCAGACAAGCTTTCTTT
V gene: TRBV6-1; D gene: TRBD2; J gene: TRBJ2-3; clone size: -; CDR3 protein: CASSDGAGGHTDTQYF; CDR3 DNA: TGTGCCAGCAGTGATGGAGCGGGGGGACACACAGATACGCAGTATTTT
V gene: TRBV18; D gene: -; J gene: TRBJ1-4; clone size: -; CDR3 protein: CASSPGGGSNEKLFF; CDR3 DNA: TGTGCCAGCTCACCCGGCGGGGGATCTAATGAAAAACTGTTTTTT
V gene: TRBV5-5; D gene: -; J gene: TRBJ2-3; clone size: -; CDR3 protein: CASSLAPSTDTQYF; CDR3 DNA: TGTGCCAGCAGCTTGGCCCCTAGCACAGATACGCAGTATTTT
V gene: TRBV5-1; D gene: TRBD1; J gene: TRBJ2-2; clone size: -; CDR3 protein: CASRYTGAGTGELFF; CDR3 DNA: TGCGCCAGCAGATATACAGGGGCCGGCACCGGGGAGCTGTTTTTT